This T cell receptor beta chain was found in a study of identical twins. TCRdb reprocessed the 5' RACE reads via MiXCR and lists one record per CDR3 protein. The sample has about 790,000 distinct CDR3 sequences; roughly 18% are singletons. Losses at the gene ends were 4 bases for V and 4 bases for J; bases not matched to a gene: 3. CDR3 size: 15 residues. Germline V CDR1 and CDR2: SGHRS, YFSETQ. This clonotype was recorded a few times. The data were also submitted as part of a second study, on T cells expressing NK-cell markers. As reported in that work: HCMV serostatus: seven of eight sequenced donors positive, one negative.

Specimen: PBMCs. This chain uses TRBV5-1 with TRBJ2-5; TRBD2 aligns across 14 bases. The TCR comes from a woman between 18 and 29 years old in good health. The CDR3 is CASSPGTSGGETQYF. In DNA form, the CDR3 reads TGCGCCAGCAGCCCCGGGACTAGCGGGGGAGAGACCCAGTACTTC.